Below, 23 T cell receptor beta chains from the same sample are listed, as sequenced in a study of blood T cell repertoires in COVID-19. The assay was immunoSEQ multiplex PCR, and TCRdb's table has in-frame clones only and misses some. This table has roughly 230,000 clones, around four fifths appearing once. Sequencing was done on a sample of peripheral blood. These receptors were collected from a woman in her fifties or sixties with active or convalescent COVID-19.

The chain has TRBV2 and TRBJ1-1; D may be TRBD1 (5 bases). The CDR3 is 14 amino acids. Germline V gene data show CDR1 as SNHLY and CDR2 as FYNNEI. V was shortened by 5 bases and J by 7 bases, with 17 bases between the two germline ends. The CDR3 spells CASSPIMRQLEAFF. CDR3 nucleotide sequence: TGTGCCAGCAGTCCTATAATGAGACAGCTTGAAGCTTTCTTT.

V is TRBV27 and J is TRBJ2-1; the D is unclear. Trimming pared 2 bases from V and 0 bases from J, leaving 8 bases between. The CDR3 has 15 residues. From germline, CDR1 is MNHEY and CDR2 SMNVEV (reference sequence). CDR3 sequence reads: CASSLRASSYNEQFF. For the CDR3, the DNA is TGTGCCAGCAGTTTAAGAGCTAGCTCCTACAATGAGCAGTTCTTC.

The chain combines TRBV24-1 with TRBJ2-6, with TRBD1 as a possible D gene (5 bases). Germline V lookup: CDR1 KGHDR, CDR2 SFDVKD. The V end lost 7 bases, the J end lost 2 bases, and 5 bases lay between the germline ends. The CDR3 is made up of 13 amino acids. In DNA form, the CDR3 reads TGTGCCACCAGGGGGCCTGGGGCCAACGTCCTGACTTTC. Translated: CATRGPGANVLTF.

This clone was observed a handful of times. The chain joins TRBV29-1 to TRBJ2-1; 8 bases map to TRBD2. There are 13 residues in the CDR3. V was clipped by 3 bases and J by 2 bases; unmatched bases: 0. Germline loops: CDR1 SQVTM, CDR2 ANQGSEA. The CDR3 DNA reads TGCAGCGTTGACGGGGGGGCCTACAATGAGCAGTTCTTC. It specifies CSVDGGAYNEQFF.

The chain is built from TRBV19 and TRBJ1-3; D unresolved. The V and J ends lost 1 base and 0 bases respectively, with 4 bases between them. The CDR3 runs 14 residues. Germline CDR1 reads LNHDA; CDR2 reads SQIVND (reference sequence). The CDR3 is CASSIAGSGNTIYF. The CDR3 coding sequence is TGTGCCAGTAGTATAGCGGGCTCTGGAAACACCATATATTTT. Combining the CDR3 with reference TRBV19 and TRBJ1-3 gives the whole variable domain DGGITQSPKYLFRKEGQNVTLSCEQNLNHDAMYWYRQDPGQGLRLIYYSQIVNDFQKGDIAEGYSVSREKKESFPLTVTSAQKNPTAFYLCASSIAGSGNTIYFGEGSWLTVV.

CDR3 residues: CASSFSGQGVDHEQFF. As DNA, the CDR3 is TGTGCCAGCAGTTTCTCTGGGCAGGGGGTAGATCATGAGCAGTTCTTC. The V call is TRBV28, the J call TRBJ2-1; the match to TRBD1 covers 7 bases. The CDR3 has 16 amino acids. J gave up 8 bases and V 3 bases, and 13 bases lay outside the gene matches. Germline V gene data show CDR1 as MDHEN and CDR2 as SYDVKM.

V usage is TRBV27 and J usage is TRBJ2-3; 7 nucleotides line up with TRBD2. This CDR3 has 14 residues. Trimming took 4 bases from V and 2 from J; bases not matched to a gene: 3. Per the germline V gene, CDR1 is MNHEY and CDR2 is SMNVEV (reference sequence). The CDR3 bases are TGTGCCAGCAGTTCGACTAGCCCCACAGATACGCAGTATTTT. The encoded protein is CASSSTSPTDTQYF.

V is TRBV5-4 and J is TRBJ2-1; D call uncertain. V was shortened by 4 bases and J by 5 bases, with 16 bases between the two germline ends. The CDR3 covers 15 residues. Germline V lookup: CDR1 SGHNT, CDR2 YYREEE (reference sequence). The CDR3 loop is CASSQMRIQNNEQFF. The CDR3 DNA is TGTGCCAGCAGCCAAATGCGGATACAAAACAATGAGCAGTTCTTC.

The V and J genes are TRBV5-5 and TRBJ2-1; tentatively, D is TRBD2 (6 bases). The CDR3 is 15 residues long. Germline-derived CDR1 and CDR2 are SGHKS and YYEKEE (reference sequence). Trimming removed 1 base at V and 5 bases at J, with 13 bases between. DNA of the CDR3: TGTGCCAGCAGCTTGTATATTAGCGGTAACAATGAGCAGTTCTTC. Its translation: CASSLYISGNNEQFF.

The V call is TRBV18, the J call TRBJ2-1; D might be TRBD1 (6 bases). V was shortened by 3 bases and J by 4 bases, with 16 bases between the two germline ends. This CDR3 region has 16 residues. Germline CDR1 KGHSH, CDR2 LQKENI. CDR3 DNA: TGTGCCAGCTCACCCCCACAGGGCCGTAATTACAATGAGCAGTTCTTC. As protein: CASSPPQGRNYNEQFF.

This chain uses TRBV19 with TRBJ1-5; D gene unclear. Trimming took 3 bases from V and 2 from J, leaving 11 bases between them. Germline CDR1 and CDR2: LNHDA and SQIVND (reference sequence). This CDR3 has 15 amino acids. The CDR3 loop is CASSIPYGGNQPQHF. CDR3 sequence (DNA): TGTGCCAGTAGTATCCCCTACGGTGGCAATCAGCCCCAGCATTTT.

The gene calls are TRBV5-1 and TRBJ1-6; 7 bases fit TRBD1. Germline V gene sequence: CDR1 SGHRS, CDR2 YFSETQ. V dropped 4 bases and J dropped 7; count of bases not matched to a gene: 8. The CDR3 spans 15 residues. CDR3 loop: CASSAWDSQNSPLHF. The CDR3 DNA is TGCGCCAGCAGCGCATGGGACAGCCAAAATTCACCCCTCCACTTT.

The J gene is TRBJ1-2, the V gene TRBV5-1; TRBD1 might be the D (6 bases). There are 18 residues in the CDR3. Deletions cut 0 bases from V and 4 bases from J, with 22 bases between. Germline-derived CDR1 and CDR2 are SGHRS and YFSETQ. The CDR3 DNA reads as TGCGCCAGCAGCTTGGGTCCCAATCGCAACAGGGCGTTCTATGGCTACACCTTC. Translating gives CASSLGPNRNRAFYGYTF.

V is TRBV11-3 and J is TRBJ2-2; 8 bases map to TRBD2. The CDR3 sequence is 14 residues long. Germline assignment: CDR1 SGHNT and CDR2 YENEEA. V dropped 6 bases and J dropped 2; count of bases not matched to a gene: 2. CDR3 sequence reads: CASSVAGNTGELFF. The CDR3 region has the DNA TGTGCCAGCAGTGTAGCGGGAAACACCGGGGAGCTGTTTTTT.

In this sample, this clone turned up once. The chain links TRBV5-1 to TRBJ1-2; 10 nucleotides align to TRBD1. This CDR3 has 15 residues. The ends lost 4 bases at V and 3 bases at J; junction bases unmatched: 6. The germline V gene encodes CDR1 SGHRS and CDR2 YFSETQ. The DNA of the CDR3 is TGCGCCAGCAGCCTCGGGACAGGGGTTGACTATGGCTACACCTTC. It specifies CASSLGTGVDYGYTF.

This chain joins TRBV29-1 and TRBJ1-6; unclear D gene. CDR1 and CDR2 (germline): SQVTM, ANQGSEA. This CDR3 region has 13 residues. The V end lost 1 base, the J end lost 7 bases, and 8 bases lay between the germline ends. The CDR3: CSVEVARNSPLHF. The CDR3, as DNA: TGCAGCGTTGAAGTCGCCAGGAATTCACCCCTCCACTTT.

The chain combines TRBV15 with TRBJ2-3; 10 bases match TRBD2. The CDR3 is 18 amino acids. V was pared by 1 base and J by 3 bases, with 10 bases of the junction left unmatched. The germline V gene encodes CDR1 LNHNV and CDR2 YYDKDF (reference sequence). CDR3 protein: CATSRGARPSGRTDTQYF. The CDR3 DNA sequence: TGTGCCACCAGCAGAGGTGCTAGACCTAGCGGGAGAACAGATACGCAGTATTTT.

The CDR3 here is CATSGSRGVSLGTDTQYF. CDR3 bases: TGTGCCACCAGTGGTTCGCGGGGGGTCTCACTAGGCACAGATACGCAGTATTTT. The chain links TRBV24-1 to TRBJ2-3; 8 bases fit TRBD2. Unmatched junction bases numbered 13, after V lost 5 bases and J lost 1 base. CDR3 length: 18 amino acids. Looked up from germline, CDR1 is KGHDR and CDR2 is SFDVKD.

The chain carries TRBV7-2 and TRBJ1-2; tentatively, D is TRBD1 (5 bases). The length of the CDR3 is 14 residues. V dropped 7 bases and J dropped 0 bases, with 12 bases sitting between them. Per germline, CDR1 SGHTA and CDR2 FQGNSA. The CDR3 DNA follows: TGTGCCAGCACCGCGACAGTAGCTAACTATGGCTACACCTTC. The encoded protein is CASTATVANYGYTF.

The rearrangement joins TRBV4-2 to TRBJ2-2; perhaps TRBD2 as D (8 bases). The CDR3 loop spans 17 amino acids. V lost 7 bases and J 0 bases, leaving 18 bases between the germline ends. From germline, CDR1 is LGHNA and CDR2 YNFKEQ. The DNA of the CDR3 is TGTGCCAGCAACACAGGGGACGGGGGGGCGAACACCGGGGAGCTGTTTTTT. Its translation is CASNTGDGGANTGELFF.

This clone came up a few times. The J gene is TRBJ2-1, the V gene TRBV12-3 or TRBV12-4, with no clear D. Trimming removed 6 bases at V and 12 bases at J, with 15 bases between. This CDR3 has 12 residues. CDR3 DNA: TGTGCCAGCAGCTATACGACGGAGAGGCAGTTCTTC. This encodes CASSYTTERQFF.

The chain couples TRBV6-5 to TRBJ1-2, with a possible D match to TRBD1 (6 bases). Germline CDR1 MNHEY, CDR2 SVGAGI. The length of the CDR3 is 14 residues. V was clipped by 5 bases and J by 0 bases, with 10 bases between them. The chain's CDR3 is CASSPRDTNYGYTF. CDR3 nucleotides: TGTGCCAGCAGTCCCCGGGACACTAACTATGGCTACACCTTC.

The chain combines TRBV18 with TRBJ1-4, with a weak D call TRBD1 (5 bases). Trimming left V 5 bases short and J 0 bases short, with 10 bases between. The CDR3 contains 15 residues. Germline CDR1 KGHSH, CDR2 LQKENI. The CDR3 spells CASSSTAPTNEKLFF. As DNA, the CDR3 is TGTGCCAGCTCATCGACAGCACCAACTAATGAAAAACTGTTTTTT.